These T cell receptor beta chains were read from a single sample in a study of cytomegalovirus exposure and HLA in healthy donors. Clones were read by immunoSEQ multiplex PCR, and TCRdb kept only the in-frame ones, dropping some. This table has 150,000 to 250,000 clones, about 79% appearing once. The sequenced sample was PBMCs. The receptors were gathered from a woman under 40 in good health and CMV-seropositive. Both conserved end residues are part of each CDR3. The order of the fields is D gene, J gene, clone size, V gene, CDR3 DNA, CDR3 protein. A D gene is named only where the DNA matches it firmly. For some rows the clone size is stated as once, few or many, or as a class when expanded; others skip it.

>TRBD2|TRBJ2-1|.|TRBV29-1
TGCAGCGTTGAGGATAGCGGGAGGGTCTACAATGAGCAGTTCTTC
CSVEDSGRVYNEQFF
>.|TRBJ1-1|.|TRBV6-5
TGTGCCAGCATCGGGAACACTGAAGCTTTCTTT
CASIGNTEAFF
>.|TRBJ1-2|.|TRBV19
TGTGCCAGGTCACGGCACAGCTCACCTAACTATGGCTACACCTTC
CARSRHSSPNYGYTF
>TRBD1|TRBJ1-2|.|TRBV30
TGTGCCTGGAGCCAGGGGGCGGTTAGCTCCTATGGCTACACCTTC
CAWSQGAVSSYGYTF
>TRBD2|TRBJ2-7|.|TRBV7-2
TGTGCCAGCAGCTTGACGGGGGGGGCCTCTCCATACGAGCAGTACTTC
CASSLTGGASPYEQYF
>.|TRBJ2-7|.|TRBV5-1
TGCGCCAGCAGCTTGGCCGGGTCCCTTTTCTCCTACGAGCAGTACTTC
CASSLAGSLFSYEQYF
>.|TRBJ1-1|.|TRBV27
TGTGCCATCCGGAAGGGGATTCAGACTGAAGCTTTCTTT
CAIRKGIQTEAFF
>.|TRBJ1-5|.|TRBV5-6
TGTGCCAGCACCTCTTCTGTGGGGCATCAGCCCCAGCATTTT
CASTSSVGHQPQHF
>.|TRBJ2-1|.|TRBV11-2
TGTGCCACCGGGACTTTTCTTTACAATGAGCAGTTCTTC
CATGTFLYNEQFF
>TRBD1|TRBJ2-7|.|TRBV5-8
TGTGCCAGCAGCTTACAGGGGTCCGAGCAGTACTTC
CASSLQGSEQYF
>.|TRBJ1-5|.|TRBV28
TGTGCCAGCAGTTTACGGGGGACCCTTGGCAATCAGCCCCAGCATTTT
CASSLRGTLGNQPQHF
>TRBD1|TRBJ2-7|once|TRBV5-6
TGTGCCAGCAGCAACCGGGACAGGGCCTACGAGCAGTACTTC
CASSNRDRAYEQYF
>TRBD1|TRBJ1-4|.|TRBV27
TGTGCCAGTGCGGACAGGGGTACTAATGAAAAACTGTTTTTT
CASADRGTNEKLFF
>TRBD2|TRBJ2-1|.|TRBV27
TGTGCCAGCAGTTTAGAGGGACTAGCGGGAGGTAATGAGCAGTTCTTC
CASSLEGLAGGNEQFF
>.|TRBJ1-2|.|TRBV7-9
TGTGCCAGCAGCTTAGGCGCGGGGGGTGATGGCTACACCTTC
CASSLGAGGDGYTF
>.|TRBJ2-2|once|TRBV7-2
TGTGCCAGCAGTCCATCTGAGGGCGGGGAGCTGTTTTTT
CASSPSEGGELFF
>.|TRBJ2-1|.|TRBV9
TGTGCCAGCAGCGTAGCTCTCCAAACCGAGGCCCAGTTCTTC
CASSVALQTEAQFF
>.|TRBJ1-5|.|TRBV28
TGTGCCAGCAGCCCGGGGGGGTCCTATCAGCCCCAGCATTTT
CASSPGGSYQPQHF
>.|TRBJ1-1|.|TRBV5-6
TGTGCCAGCAGCTTGCTGTCTGAAGCTTTCTTT
CASSLLSEAFF
>.|TRBJ2-3|once|TRBV2
TGTGCCAGCAGTGGCGGGGCTTTACACACAGATACGCAGTATTTT
CASSGGALHTDTQYF
>TRBD1|TRBJ1-5|.|TRBV2
TGTGCCAGCAGTGATCAGGGGGCGAGGAATCAGCCCCAGCATTTT
CASSDQGARNQPQHF
>.|TRBJ1-1|.|TRBV13
TGTGCCAGCAGCCGACAGGAATGGGGGCTGAACACTGAAGCTTTCTTT
CASSRQEWGLNTEAFF
>TRBD1|TRBJ2-2|many|TRBV9
TGTGCCAGCAGCCCAAGAGGGGACAGGGGAACCGGGGAGCTGTTTTTT
CASSPRGDRGTGELFF
>TRBD1|TRBJ2-1|.|TRBV27
TGTGCCAGCAGTCCGACAGGGTCCCCCACCAATGAGCAGTTCTTC
CASSPTGSPTNEQFF
>.|TRBJ2-7|.|TRBV11-2
TGTGCCAGCAGCTTAGGAGGGTGGGCCTACGAGCAGTACTTC
CASSLGGWAYEQYF
>TRBD1|TRBJ1-2|.|TRBV19
TGTGCCAGTAGTATAGACGCGGACAGGCGCGGCTACACCTTC
CASSIDADRRGYTF
>.|TRBJ2-7|few|TRBV7-6
TGTGCCAGCAGCCCCTCGCGGGACTTTTCCTACGAGCAGTACTTC
CASSPSRDFSYEQYF
>.|TRBJ1-5|few|TRBV29-1
TGCAGCGTTGGAAGGGGCCGCAATCAGCCCCAGCATTTT
CSVGRGRNQPQHF
>TRBD2|TRBJ2-2|.|TRBV13
TGTGCCAGCAGCCAGCTAGCGGGAGGGCCCGGGGAGCTGTTTTTT
CASSQLAGGPGELFF
>.|TRBJ2-1|.|TRBV28
TGTGCCAGCAGTTTTCTTACGGGATCTGATGAGCAGTTCTTC
CASSFLTGSDEQFF
>TRBD1|TRBJ1-1|.|TRBV29-1
TGCAGCGTCGCAGGGGGTCCGAACACTGAAGCTTTCTTT
CSVAGGPNTEAFF
>TRBD2|TRBJ2-3|.|TRBV5-1
TGCGCCAGCAGACCGGGACTAGCGGTAAACACAGATACGCAGTATTTT
CASRPGLAVNTDTQYF
>.|TRBJ2-7|.|TRBV5-6
TGTGCCAGCAGCTCCAACAGGGTCCACGAGCAGTACTTC
CASSSNRVHEQYF
>.|TRBJ2-7|few|TRBV7-6
TGTGCCAGCAGCTACTCCGGGGGGCGTAGCGAGCAGTACTTC
CASSYSGGRSEQYF
>TRBD1|TRBJ1-2|few|TRBV9
TGTGCCAGCAGCGTAGCCGACAGGGGCTTTGGTGGCTACACCTTC
CASSVADRGFGGYTF
>.|TRBJ1-1|.|TRBV9
TGTGCCAGCTCCAGGTTGAACACTGAAGCTTTCTTT
CASSRLNTEAFF
>.|TRBJ2-5|.|TRBV6-5
TGTGCCAGCAGTTACTCATACGGGACACAACAAGAGACCCAGTACTTC
CASSYSYGTQQETQYF
>.|TRBJ1-1|once|TRBV29-1
TGCAGCGTTGTTAATCCAGGTCAGGAGGGTGAAGCTTTCTTT
CSVVNPGQEGEAFF
>.|TRBJ2-1|once|TRBV19
TGTGCCAGTAGTAGACTAAACAATGAGCAGTTCTTC
CASSRLNNEQFF
>TRBD1|TRBJ1-1|once|TRBV5-1
TGCGCCAGCAGCTCCCTCATGGGACAGGGGGCCTCTGAAGCTTTCTTT
CASSSLMGQGASEAFF
>TRBD1|TRBJ2-3|.|TRBV25-1
TGTGCCAGCAGTGCCCGGGACAGGGGATCAGATACGCAGTATTTT
CASSARDRGSDTQYF
>.|TRBJ2-7|.|TRBV28
TGTGCCGCTCGACAGTCCCCCTACGAGCAGTACTTC
CAARQSPYEQYF